The clone carrying this T cell receptor beta chain was found a few times. The antigen is not known. Per the germline V gene, CDR1 is SGHRS and CDR2 is YFSETQ. CDR3 length equals 14 residues. The ends lost 4 bases at V and 5 bases at J; junction bases unmatched: 5. The sample belongs to a study of early T cells in non-severe SARS-CoV-2 infection. The overall study: Chains were unpaired, as sequencing was done on bulk RNA from unsorted whole blood. Regarding the study as a whole: CD4 and private specificities were missed by VDJdb matching, which favored anti-spike CD8 responses.

Unique molecular identifiers tagged individual cDNA molecules. TCRdb re-called the 5' RACE reads through MiXCR, storing one row per CDR3 protein. The table has roughly 50,000 distinct CDR3 sequences, roughly 7.1% seen once. The chain has TRBV5-1 and TRBJ2-5; 10 bases match TRBD1. The starting material was whole blood, obtained at baseline. This TCR derives from an adult who was a healthcare worker with PCR-confirmed SARS-CoV-2 infection or an uninfected control (not recorded which). CDR3 amino acids: CASSARGQGETQYF. In DNA, the CDR3 is TGCGCCAGCAGCGCGAGGGGACAGGGGGAGACCCAGTACTTC.